This T cell receptor beta chain was profiled in a study of blood T cells in healthy people across ages. A J-beta primer mix and a sample-barcoded 5' primer were used in a second PCR of roughly 7 to 12 cycles. TCRdb redid the calling of the 5' RACE reads with MiXCR, one entry per CDR3 protein. This sample has some 1.1 million distinct CDR3 sequences, with under 40% found just once. The table lists this clonotype with a few counts. The V gene's germline CDR1 is SGHTA and CDR2 FQGNSA. Trimming cost V 6 bases and J 5 bases, with 13 bases left between them. The CDR3 is made up of 13 amino acids. The origin of this receptor is a man younger than 35 in good health. Sequencing was carried out using blood. The chain uses TRBV7-2 and TRBJ1-2; D gene ambiguous. The CDR3 here is CASRRDKGYGYTF. The DNA for the CDR3 is TGTGCCAGCAGGAGAGATAAGGGATATGGCTACACCTTC.